Sequencing of this T cell receptor (beta chain) was carried out in a study of cytomegalovirus exposure and HLA in healthy donors. Study-level results: It was reported that the classifier diagnosed cytomegalovirus status with high specificity and sensitivity in both the original and validation cohorts. Sequencing likely generated an artifact that appeared as a cluster of highly shared sequence variants. Researchers counted roughly 160 TCR beta chains as cytomegalovirus-associated.

The PCR made use of 60 Vbeta and 13 Jbeta primers. Authors' processing steps: In a later analysis, 10 million to 11 million of 60 million to 80 million unique beta chains occurred in at least two donors. Using immunoSEQ multiplex PCR, the repertoire was profiled, and TCRdb retains in-frame clones only, with some absent. D and trimming were read from the DNA, whereas the V and J calls and clone size are those reported in that table. The sample holds 200,000 or so clones; about four fifths are singletons and the top ten take approximately 0.26%. Remarks on this clone: Its antigen remains unidentified.

CDR1 and CDR2 from the germline V gene are MNHNY and SVGAGI (reference sequence). The CDR3 is 14 amino acids. The V end lost 6 bases, the J end lost 5 bases, and 13 bases lay between the germline ends. This chain links TRBV6-6 with TRBJ1-4, with D tentatively TRBD1 (6 bases). The source of this sequence is a boy aged 5-17 years in good health and CMV-seronegative. Sequences were obtained from PBMCs. CDR3 residues: CASRTGQLNEKLFF. The CDR3 nucleotides are TGTGCCAGCAGAACCGGACAGCTGAATGAAAAACTGTTTTTT.